Listed here is a single T cell receptor beta chain. Its antigen is not identified. Both 60 Vbeta primers and 13 Jbeta primers went into the PCR. Using immunoSEQ multiplex PCR, the repertoire was profiled, and TCRdb retains in-frame clones only, with some absent. The repertoire has approximately 190,000 clones, approximately 81% of them found once; the top ten carry around 0.24%. The data are from a study of cytomegalovirus exposure and HLA in healthy donors. Overall study findings and caveats: Presence/absence analyses assumed roughly uniform sequencing depth across donors. What a later analysis reportedly showed was that an Asian-associated ancestry cluster had fewer N-insertions than the roughly 720-donor mean. Later analysis associated a missense DCLRE1C variant with TCR beta V- and J-gene trimming. Beyond CMV serostatus, there was no information to go on about immune exposure.

This TCR was sampled from a boy aged 10-17 years in good health and CMV-seronegative. Sequenced input: PBMCs.

In DNA form, the CDR3 reads TGCAGCGTTGACAGAATACAGGGGTCCTATGGCTACACCTTC. Encoded protein: CSVDRIQGSYGYTF. This chain links TRBV29-1 with TRBJ1-2; 7 bases align to TRBD1. This CDR3 has 14 amino acids. CDR1 is SQVTM and CDR2 is ANQGSEA in the germline V gene. The ends lost 3 bases at V and 4 bases at J; junction bases unmatched: 8.